This T cell receptor beta chain comes out of a study of OX40 agonist ivuxolimab in advanced cancers. Broadly, across the study: The costimulatory receptor OX40 (CD134) was targeted by ivuxolimab, a fully human IgG2 agonistic monoclonal antibody. Intravenous ivuxolimab was administered to patients every 2 weeks at six dose levels: 0.01, 0.1, 0.3, 1.5, 3 and 10 mg/kg. Of the approximately 50 dose-escalation patients, hepatocellular carcinoma was present in about 20, melanoma in around 15, renal cell carcinoma in 9 and head and neck cancer in 9. A male proportion of almost 85% and a mean age of roughly 58 years, ranging from roughly 23 to 90, were recorded for the dose-escalation cohort. Patients were allowed to have had prior anti-PD-1, anti-PD-L1 or anti-CTLA-4 therapy, and 30% to 40% of the dose-escalation patients had been treated with checkpoint inhibitors. Partial responses were achieved by three dose-escalation patients, of whom one had hepatocellular carcinoma and two had cutaneous melanoma. Peripheral TCRbeta sequencing aimed to test whether ivuxolimab altered TCR sequence diversity and caused clonal T-cell expansion. The paper reports the monotherapy dose-escalation portion (N ≈ 50 patients) of the phase I ivuxolimab trial.

The trial excluded patients who had a history of autoimmune disease or were on systemic immunosuppression. Peripheral blood for TCR sequencing was collected from all dose cohorts at baseline, on cycle 4 day 1, and on cycle 7 day 1. Samples were obtained from an open-label, multicenter, first-in-human phase I dose-escalation trial of ivuxolimab. Adults with locally advanced or metastatic melanoma, renal cell carcinoma, hepatocellular carcinoma or head and neck squamous cell carcinoma were enrolled in the trial. Before TCR sequencing, CD4+ T cells and CD8+ T cells from peripheral blood were sorted into separate populations. Genomic DNA was extracted from sorted cells for sequencing of the TCRbeta CDR3 region. The immunoSEQ Assay was used to sequence the TCRbeta CDR3 regions. This immuneACCESS table, as held by TCRdb, lists in-frame sequences with V and J called but not all clones. Of the missing ones, under half trace to an unresolved V gene in checked studies; the others have no known cause. Recorded for this sample are 100,000 or so clones; around 85% of them occurred a single time. The ten top clones hold about 4.1% of the sample.

Study-wide conclusions, independent of this receptor: Low levels of normalized T-cell clonal expansion were also seen in some nonresponding patients. On average, CD8+ T cells showed more expanded clones than CD4+ T cells after ivuxolimab. Clonal expansion of both CD4+ and CD8+ blood T cells was observed from baseline to week 6 at doses 0.1 to 3.0 mg/kg. The antigen specificity of the peripheral T cells that underwent clonal expansion was not determined. In partial responders in the 0.1-3.0 mg/kg groups, normalized peripheral clonal expansion was found to be among the lowest, especially among CD8+ T cells.

V and J lose 2 bases and 2 bases, and a span of 14 bases separates them. In the germline V gene, CDR1 corresponds to ENHRY and CDR2 to SYGVKD. The CDR3 spans 16 residues, from the cysteine through the phenylalanine. The CDR3 DNA has 48 bases and is translated from base 1. Concerning this clone: This clone's antigen is unknown. No base-level quality is on record; no much larger clone is a single base apart.

The V and J segments used are TRBV10-3 and TRBJ2-3, with TRBD2 as a weak D call on 7 bases. This sample comprised CD4+ or CD8+ T cells sorted from blood, obtained in a trial of the OX40 agonist ivuxolimab. The sequence was obtained from an adult with an advanced solid tumor such as melanoma, head and neck, liver or kidney cancer. The CDR3 amino acid sequence is: CAISEQGLADTDTQYF. Here is the DNA: TGTGCCATCAGTGAGCAGGGGCTAGCGGACACAGATACGCAGTATTTT.